This TCR beta chain was recovered during a study of blood T cell repertoires in COVID-19. Study details: Acute and convalescent COVID-19 samples came from the United States, Italy and Spain. In each case, the material was cDNA or gDNA derived from T cells, B-cell-depleted T cells, or PBMCs.

This CDR3 region has 18 residues. Per the germline V gene, CDR1 is SGHVS and CDR2 is FQNEAQ. The J segment lost 0 bases and the V segment lost 2 bases, leaving 10 bases of the junction unmatched. A single count supports this clone. Under the authors' procedure: The assay estimated nucleated cells by amplifying reference gene primers. This table comes from immunoSEQ multiplex PCR, and its TCRdb copy is limited to in-frame clones, with some not included. V and J calls and clone size are as listed in that table; D and trimming were resolved from the DNA. The sample has 130,000 to 150,000 clones, 80% seen once.

Specimen: peripheral blood. The sequence derives from a man aged 70 or older who had recovered from COVID-19. The rearrangement joins TRBV7-8 to TRBJ2-4; 7 nucleotides line up with TRBD2. The CDR3, as DNA: TGTGCCAGCAGCTTATTCTCTAGCGGACTGCTAGCCAAAAACATTCAGTACTTC. Translated: CASSLFSSGLLAKNIQYF.